A few counts support the clone carrying this T cell receptor (beta chain). The data originate from a study of beta chain features in type 1 diabetes. This CDR3 is 15 amino acids long. Germline V gene lookup returns CDR1 SEHNR and CDR2 FQNEAQ (reference sequence). Trimming at V came to 8 bases and at J to 3 bases, leaving 13 bases not matched to a gene. TCRB transcripts that were expressed got sequenced, as all of the isolated RNA had been reverse transcribed. The method was immunoSEQ multiplex PCR; TCRdb's version includes in-frame clones alone and lacks a portion of them. Seen here are 300,000 to 450,000 clones, roughly a fifth observed once, and the top ten hold 0.035% to 0.055%.

The sequencing input was naive CD4+ T cells from blood. The receptor's source is a woman between 18 and 29 years old in good health. The chain has TRBV7-9 and TRBJ2-7; 7 nucleotides line up with TRBD2. The DNA for the CDR3 is TGTGCCAGCGGGGGGAGGGGTGCGGGCGTCTACGAGCAGTACTTC. It specifies CASGGRGAGVYEQYF.